The T cell receptor beta chain described here comes from a study of T cell responses to AZD1222 COVID-19 vaccine. The repertoire was sequenced with immunoSEQ multiplex PCR; TCRdb's copy has only in-frame clones and lacks some. Counted here are 120,000 or so clones, approximately 88% occurring once; the ten biggest clones make up approximately 28%. The CDR3 runs 12 residues. Germline V lookup: CDR1 SGHDT, CDR2 YYEEEE. V was clipped by 1 base and J by 1 base, with 3 bases between them. Details on this clone: Its specificity is not known.

Study conclusions and caveats: Baseline antibody screening turned up just a handful of seropositive AZD1222 recipients. Spike-specific TCR breadth and depth grew following two AZD1222 doses. The reported proportion of spike-specific TCRs targeting unmutated variant regions was nearly half.

The V call is TRBV5-6, the J call TRBJ2-7; D is ambiguous. The TCR sequence derives from an adult in good health. The sequencing used peripheral blood, collected on day 0 of AZD1222 vaccination. The chain's CDR3 is CASSLRSYEQYF. The DNA of the CDR3 is TGTGCCAGCAGCTTGAGGTCCTACGAGCAGTACTTC.